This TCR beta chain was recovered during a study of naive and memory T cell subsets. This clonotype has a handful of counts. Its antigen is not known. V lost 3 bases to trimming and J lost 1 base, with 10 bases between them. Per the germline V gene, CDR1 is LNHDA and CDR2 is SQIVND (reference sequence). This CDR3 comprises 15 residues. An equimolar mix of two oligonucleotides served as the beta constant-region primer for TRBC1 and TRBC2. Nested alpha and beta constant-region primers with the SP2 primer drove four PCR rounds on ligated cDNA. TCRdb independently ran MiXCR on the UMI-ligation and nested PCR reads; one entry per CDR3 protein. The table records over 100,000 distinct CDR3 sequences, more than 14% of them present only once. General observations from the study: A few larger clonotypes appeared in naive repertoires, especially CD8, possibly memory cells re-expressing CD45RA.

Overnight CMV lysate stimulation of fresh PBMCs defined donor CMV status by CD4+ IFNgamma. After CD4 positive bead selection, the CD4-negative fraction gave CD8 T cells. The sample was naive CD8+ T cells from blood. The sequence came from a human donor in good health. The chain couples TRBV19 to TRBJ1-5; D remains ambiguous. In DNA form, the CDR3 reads TGTGCCAGTAGTATTTCAGGAGACAGCAATCAGCCCCAGCATTTT. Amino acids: CASSISGDSNQPQHF.